Shown below are 7 T cell receptor beta chains from a single sample sequenced in a study of blood T cell repertoires in COVID-19. The repertoire was sequenced with immunoSEQ multiplex PCR; TCRdb's copy has only in-frame clones and lacks some. The sample lists some 240,000 clones; around 81% were seen once. Sequenced material: peripheral blood. The receptor source for this set is a human donor in a cohort sampled during active COVID-19.

The CDR3 DNA sequence: TGTGCCATCAGTGAGGGAGTTGGCGTGGGGGGCTCCTACGAGCAGTACTTC. Protein product: CAISEGVGVGGSYEQYF. V and J are TRBV10-3 and TRBJ2-7; D is possibly TRBD2 (6 bases). The V gene's germline CDR1 is ENHRY and CDR2 SYGVKD. V lost 2 bases and J lost 0, with 17 bases in between. The CDR3 is 17 amino acids.

The chain couples TRBV7-2 to TRBJ2-2, with a possible D match to TRBD1 (6 bases). This CDR3 contains 15 residues. Germline V CDR1 and CDR2: SGHTA, FQGNSA. V was shortened by 5 bases and J by 5 bases, with 15 bases between the two germline ends. Written as DNA, the CDR3 is TGTGCCAGCAGCCCCTGGGCAGGGGTGACCGGGGAGCTGTTTTTT. Translating gives CASSPWAGVTGELFF.

The CDR3: CASSHGGQAPYEQYF. In DNA form, the CDR3 reads TGTGCCAGTAGCCATGGAGGACAGGCTCCTTACGAGCAGTACTTC. The rearrangement uses TRBV19 and TRBJ2-7; 7 positions match TRBD1. Germline assignment: CDR1 LNHDA and CDR2 SQIVND (reference sequence). With 6 bases clipped from V and 4 bases from J, the junction kept 12 bases outside the gene matches. The CDR3 totals 15 residues.

This clone was counted a single time. The rearrangement joins TRBV19 to TRBJ1-5, with D tentatively TRBD1 (5 bases). Trimming removed 1 base from V and 4 bases from J, with 11 bases in between. The CDR3 is 15 amino acids. Germline lookup yields CDR1 LNHDA and CDR2 SQIVND (reference sequence). The CDR3 coding sequence is TGTGCCAGTAGTATAGCTGGACAAAAGAATCAGCCCCAGCATTTT. Protein: CASSIAGQKNQPQHF.

This clone was counted once. A read error may account for a junction end that differs from germline. The gene calls are TRBV7-7 and TRBJ2-3; TRBD2 is a possible D gene (5 bases). The germline V gene encodes CDR1 SSHAT and CDR2 FNYEAQ (reference sequence). This CDR3 region has 13 residues. The CDR3 is CASSPRRRDTQYF. Written as DNA, the CDR3 is TGTGCTAGCAGCCCCAGGAGGAGGGATACGCAGTATTTT.

The V and J genes are TRBV13 and TRBJ2-7, with D possibly being TRBD1 (6 bases). Germline-derived CDR1 and CDR2 are PRHDT and FYEKMQ (reference sequence). CDR3 length equals 13 residues. Trimming took off 5 bases at V and 3 bases at J, with 11 bases between the two ends. The DNA of the CDR3 is TGTGCCAGCAGCCAACAGGGTTTCTACGAGCAGTACTTC. Protein: CASSQQGFYEQYF.

This chain links TRBV7-3 with TRBJ2-2; no clear D gene. Germline assignment: CDR1 SGHTA and CDR2 FQGTGA. The CDR3 has 12 residues. Trimming removed 3 bases from V and 8 bases from J, with 7 bases in between. The CDR3 sequence is CASSFPTGELFF. The CDR3 DNA is TGTGCCAGCAGCTTTCCTACGGGGGAGCTGTTTTTT.